This TCR beta chain was recorded in a study of technical replicates of blood from a few donors. The V gene end was trimmed by 4 bases and the J gene end by 3 bases; junction bases not matched to a gene: 6. Germline-derived CDR1 and CDR2 are SGHRS and YFSETQ. This CDR3 contains 15 residues. Measured with immunoSEQ multiplex PCR; TCRdb has only the in-frame clones, and not every one. The table lists about 76,000 clones, approximately 96% of them singletons. This TCR derives from a human donor in good health. The sequencing sample was made of T cells isolated from PBMCs. This chain connects TRBV5-1 to TRBJ2-3; 9 bases line up with TRBD2. CDR3 sequence: CASSLSGSRTDTQYF. The DNA for the CDR3 is TGCGCCAGCAGCCTTAGCGGGAGTCGAACAGATACGCAGTATTTT.